The TCR beta chain described here comes from a study of T cell changes during pregnancy in multiple sclerosis. After removal of 6 bases from V and 5 bases from J, the junction contained 15 bases not matched to a gene. CDR1 LNHDA and CDR2 SQIVND come from the germline V gene (reference sequence). This CDR3 region has 17 residues. The data were produced by immunoSEQ multiplex PCR, yet TCRdb's version contains in-frame clones alone and is incomplete. The sample contains 39,000 or so clones, about nine tenths of which appear only once. The rearrangement joins TRBV19 to TRBJ2-5; TRBD2 agrees at 10 bases. The origin of this receptor is a female donor with multiple sclerosis, enrolled in a pregnancy study. The sequencing here drew on CD8+ T cells from peripheral blood mononuclear cells, taken in the first trimester of pregnancy. The CDR3 DNA reads TGTGCCAGTAGCCTACTAGCGGGAACCGCTTTGAGCGAGACCCAGTACTTC. This translates into CASSLLAGTALSETQYF.